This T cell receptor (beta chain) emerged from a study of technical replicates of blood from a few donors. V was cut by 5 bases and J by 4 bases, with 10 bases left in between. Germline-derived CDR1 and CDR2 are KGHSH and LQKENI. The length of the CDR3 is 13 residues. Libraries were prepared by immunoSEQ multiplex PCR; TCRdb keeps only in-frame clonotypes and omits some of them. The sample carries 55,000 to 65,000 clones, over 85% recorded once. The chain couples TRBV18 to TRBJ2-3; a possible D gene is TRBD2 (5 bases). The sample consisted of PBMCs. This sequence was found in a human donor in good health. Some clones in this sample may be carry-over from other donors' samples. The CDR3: CASSSPRADTQYF. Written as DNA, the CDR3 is TGTGCCAGCTCATCCCCGCGGGCAGATACGCAGTATTTT.